Listed below are T cell receptor beta chains from one sample, sequenced in a study of control samples from healthy donors and cancer patients. Assay: immunoSEQ multiplex PCR; the TCRdb copy retains only in-frame clones and omits some. The sample has 150,000 or so clones; around nine tenths are singletons. Specimen: blood. The origin of the receptors is a man aged 40-50 years in good health. Each CDR3 is given with its conserved first and last residue. A D gene is named only where the DNA matches it firmly. Where a row states a size, it is once, few, many or the class of an expanded clone; other rows omit it.

cdr3_length | j_call | d_call | v_call | clone_size | cdr3_aa | cdr3_nt
14 | TRBJ1-1 | . | TRBV27 | . | CASSLPGGLTEAFF | TGTGCCAGCAGTCTCCCCGGGGGGCTCACTGAAGCTTTCTTT
12 | TRBJ1-2 | . | TRBV12-3/TRBV12-4 | . | CASSRGTYGYTF | TGTGCCAGCAGTCGAGGGACCTATGGCTACACCTTC
13 | TRBJ1-2 | . | TRBV6-6 | few | CASSPPGNYGYTF | TGTGCCAGCAGTCCTCCGGGCAACTATGGCTACACCTTC
14 | TRBJ2-7 | . | TRBV5-1 | . | CASSLGSRRDEQYF | TGCGCCAGCAGCTTGGGGAGTCGGAGGGACGAGCAGTACTTC
15 | TRBJ1-1 | . | TRBV6-5 | . | CASSLAPKRNTEAFF | TGTGCCAGCAGTCTGGCCCCCAAACGGAACACTGAAGCTTTCTTT
16 | TRBJ1-5 | . | TRBV6-1 | . | CASSEVSAGPNQPQHF | TGTGCCAGCAGTGAAGTGAGCGCGGGTCCCAATCAGCCCCAGCATTTT
14 | TRBJ1-1 | . | TRBV7-8 | . | CASSLVPGNTEAFF | TGTGCCAGCAGCTTAGTTCCAGGGAACACTGAAGCTTTCTTT
15 | TRBJ2-1 | TRBD1 | TRBV7-8 | . | CASSSRDRHYNEQFF | TGTGCCAGCAGCTCCCGGGACAGGCACTACAATGAGCAGTTCTTC
14 | TRBJ1-2 | . | TRBV6-6 | . | CASYAGKPYYGYTF | TGTGCCAGCTACGCGGGGAAGCCGTACTATGGCTACACCTTC
15 | TRBJ2-7 | . | TRBV18 | once | CASSPGNINSYEQYF | TGTGCCAGCTCACCTGGAAACATTAACTCCTACGAGCAGTACTTC